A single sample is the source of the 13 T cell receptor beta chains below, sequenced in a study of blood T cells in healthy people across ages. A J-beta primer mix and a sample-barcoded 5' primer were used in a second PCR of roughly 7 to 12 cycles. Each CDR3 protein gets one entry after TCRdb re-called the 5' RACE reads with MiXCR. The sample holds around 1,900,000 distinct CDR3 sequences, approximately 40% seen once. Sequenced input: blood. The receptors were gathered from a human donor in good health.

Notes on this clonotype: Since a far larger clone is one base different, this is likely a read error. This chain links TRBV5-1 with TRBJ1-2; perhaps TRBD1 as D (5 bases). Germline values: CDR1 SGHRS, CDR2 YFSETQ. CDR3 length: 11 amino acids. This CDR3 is CASRDNYGYIF. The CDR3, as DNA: TGCGCCAGCAGGGACAACTATGGCTACATCTTC.

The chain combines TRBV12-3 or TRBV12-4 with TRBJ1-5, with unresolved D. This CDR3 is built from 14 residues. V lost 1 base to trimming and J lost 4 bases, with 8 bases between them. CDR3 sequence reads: CASSLVGRNQPQHF. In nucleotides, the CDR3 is TGTGCCAGCAGTTTAGTCGGCAGGAATCAGCCCCAGCATTTT.

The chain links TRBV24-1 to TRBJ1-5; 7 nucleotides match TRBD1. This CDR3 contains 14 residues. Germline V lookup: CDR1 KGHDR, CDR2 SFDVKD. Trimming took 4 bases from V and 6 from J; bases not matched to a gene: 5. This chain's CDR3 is CATSDNRGGQPQHF. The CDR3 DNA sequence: TGTGCCACCAGTGACAACAGGGGAGGTCAGCCCCAGCATTTT.

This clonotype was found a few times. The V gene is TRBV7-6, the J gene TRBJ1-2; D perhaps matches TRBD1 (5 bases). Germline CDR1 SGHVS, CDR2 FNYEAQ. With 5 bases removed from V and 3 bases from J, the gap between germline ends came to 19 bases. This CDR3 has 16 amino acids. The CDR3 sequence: CASSPNRGKEDYGYTF. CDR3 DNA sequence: TGTGCCAGCAGCCCTAATCGGGGGAAGGAAGACTATGGCTACACCTTC.

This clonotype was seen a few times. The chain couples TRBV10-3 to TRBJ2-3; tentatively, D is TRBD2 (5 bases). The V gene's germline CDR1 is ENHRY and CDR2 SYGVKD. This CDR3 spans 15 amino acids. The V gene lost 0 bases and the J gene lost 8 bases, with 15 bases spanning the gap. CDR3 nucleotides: TGTGCCATCAGTGAGTCGATCCGGACTGAGGGTACGCAGTATTTT. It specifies CAISESIRTEGTQYF.

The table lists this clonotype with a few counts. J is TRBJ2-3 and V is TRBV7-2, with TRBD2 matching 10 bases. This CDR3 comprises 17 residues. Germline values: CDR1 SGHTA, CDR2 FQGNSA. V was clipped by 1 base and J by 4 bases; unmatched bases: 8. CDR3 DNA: TGTGCCAGCAGCTTAGTATGGAGCGGGGGGGCTTCAGATACGCAGTATTTT. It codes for CASSLVWSGGASDTQYF.

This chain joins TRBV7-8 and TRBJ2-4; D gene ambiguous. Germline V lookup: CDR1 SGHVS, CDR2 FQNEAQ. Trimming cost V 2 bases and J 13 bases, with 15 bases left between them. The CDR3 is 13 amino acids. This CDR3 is CASSLSGELGQYF. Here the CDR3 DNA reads TGTGCCAGCAGCTTATCTGGGGAATTGGGGCAGTACTTC. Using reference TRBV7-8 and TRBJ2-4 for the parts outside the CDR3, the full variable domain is GAGVSQSPRYKVAKRGQDVALRCDPISGHVSLFWYQQALGQGPEFLTYFQNEAQLDKSGLPSDRFFAERPEGSVSTLKIQRTQQEDSAVYLCASSLSGELGQYFGAGTRLSVL.

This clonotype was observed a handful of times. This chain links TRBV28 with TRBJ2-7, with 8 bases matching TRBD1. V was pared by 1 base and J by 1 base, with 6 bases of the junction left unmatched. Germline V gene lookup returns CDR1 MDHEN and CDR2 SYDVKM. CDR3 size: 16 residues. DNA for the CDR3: TGTGCCAGCAGTTTATTCACAGGGGGACCATCCTACGAGCAGTACTTC. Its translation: CASSLFTGGPSYEQYF.

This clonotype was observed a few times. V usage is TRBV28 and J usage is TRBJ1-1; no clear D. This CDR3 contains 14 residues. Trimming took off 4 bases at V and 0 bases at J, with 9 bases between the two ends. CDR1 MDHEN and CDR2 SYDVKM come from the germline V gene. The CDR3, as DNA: TGTGCCAGCAGTTCTCTTCCTATGAACACTGAAGCTTTCTTT. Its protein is CASSSLPMNTEAFF.

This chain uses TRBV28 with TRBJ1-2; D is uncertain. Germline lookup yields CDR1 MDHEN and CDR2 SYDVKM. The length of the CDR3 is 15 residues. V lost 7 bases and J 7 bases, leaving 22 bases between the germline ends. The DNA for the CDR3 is TGTGCCAGCATAGGGTTCGTACGCGGTTGCGGTGGCTACACCTTC. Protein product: CASIGFVRGCGGYTF.

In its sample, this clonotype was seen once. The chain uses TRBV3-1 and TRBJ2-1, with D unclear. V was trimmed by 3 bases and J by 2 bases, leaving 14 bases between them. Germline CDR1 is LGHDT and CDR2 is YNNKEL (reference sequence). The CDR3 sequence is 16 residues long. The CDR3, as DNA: TGTGCCAGCAGCCATAGAAAGACACGAACCTACAATGAGCAGTTCTTC. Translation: CASSHRKTRTYNEQFF.

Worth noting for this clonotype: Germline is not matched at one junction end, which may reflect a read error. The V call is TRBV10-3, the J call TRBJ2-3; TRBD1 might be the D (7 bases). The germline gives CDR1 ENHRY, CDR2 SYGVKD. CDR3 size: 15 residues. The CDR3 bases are TGTGCCTTCAGTGAGTCGAGACAGGGAGGAGATACGCAGTATTTT. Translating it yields CAFSESRQGGDTQYF.

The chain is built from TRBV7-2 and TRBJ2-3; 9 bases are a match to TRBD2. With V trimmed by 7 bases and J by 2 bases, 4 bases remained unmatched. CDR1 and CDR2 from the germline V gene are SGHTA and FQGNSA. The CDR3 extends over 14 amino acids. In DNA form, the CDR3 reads TGTGCCAGCATGCTAGCGGGGTCCACAGATACGCAGTATTTT. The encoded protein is CASMLAGSTDTQYF.